The TCR beta chain under discussion was sequenced for a study of T cells in localized non-small cell lung cancer. Whole-study findings and limits: It was uninvolved adjacent lung that showed the highest T cell clonality, exceeding tumor. Because only a single region of the tumor was sequenced, heterogeneity remains possible. Adjacent lung had a median roughly 58 of the 100 largest tumor clones. Increased T cell density in blood showed an association with longer overall survival.

Worth noting for this clone: Its antigen is unknown.

This CDR3 has 14 amino acids. Germline V CDR1 and CDR2: SQVTM, ANQGSEA. V lost 4 bases to trimming and J lost 3 bases; unmatched junction nucleotides: 6. Using immunoSEQ multiplex PCR, the repertoire was profiled, and TCRdb retains in-frame clones only, with some absent. The sample lists about 2,800 clones, about 23% occurring once. The rearrangement uses TRBV29-1 and TRBJ2-7; 10 bases fit TRBD1. The TCR sequence derives from a female donor of 60 years or more with stage III lung adenocarcinoma. Specimen: lung tumor tissue, collected before any cancer treatment. CDR3 DNA: TGCAGCGTTGGGGGGACAGGGGAAGGCTACGAGCAGTACTTC. It translates to CSVGGTGEGYEQYF.